The T cell receptor beta chain described here comes from a study of CD8+ T cells in alopecia areata. Study background: It was oral tofacitinib, at 5 to 10 mg twice daily, that treated patients received. Tofacitinib treatment spanned 6 to 18 months, with 6 months off drug afterward. Percent affected scalp area, the SALT score, rated treated patients' severity.

The V end was cut by 6 bases, the J end by 3 bases, with 14 bases between. The CDR3 sequence is 14 residues long. Germline values: CDR1 KGHSH, CDR2 LQKENI. Treatment here: oral pan-JAK inhibitor, 5-10 mg twice daily. cDNA serving as the sequencing template came from extracted, reverse transcribed RNA. Profiling relied on immunoSEQ multiplex PCR, and the TCRdb table lists in-frame clones only, not all of them. The sample shows some 200,000 clones, about three fifths of them seen only once. This chain joins TRBV18 and TRBJ2-5; a weak D match, TRBD2 (5 bases). The receptor comes from a human donor with alopecia areata. Here the sequenced sample was CD4+ T cells sorted from blood, taken at week 24, from a patient treated with tofacitinib. The CDR3 DNA is TGTGCCAGCTCCCTCCTCTCCGGGAAAGAGACCCAGTACTTC. This codes for CASSLLSGKETQYF.